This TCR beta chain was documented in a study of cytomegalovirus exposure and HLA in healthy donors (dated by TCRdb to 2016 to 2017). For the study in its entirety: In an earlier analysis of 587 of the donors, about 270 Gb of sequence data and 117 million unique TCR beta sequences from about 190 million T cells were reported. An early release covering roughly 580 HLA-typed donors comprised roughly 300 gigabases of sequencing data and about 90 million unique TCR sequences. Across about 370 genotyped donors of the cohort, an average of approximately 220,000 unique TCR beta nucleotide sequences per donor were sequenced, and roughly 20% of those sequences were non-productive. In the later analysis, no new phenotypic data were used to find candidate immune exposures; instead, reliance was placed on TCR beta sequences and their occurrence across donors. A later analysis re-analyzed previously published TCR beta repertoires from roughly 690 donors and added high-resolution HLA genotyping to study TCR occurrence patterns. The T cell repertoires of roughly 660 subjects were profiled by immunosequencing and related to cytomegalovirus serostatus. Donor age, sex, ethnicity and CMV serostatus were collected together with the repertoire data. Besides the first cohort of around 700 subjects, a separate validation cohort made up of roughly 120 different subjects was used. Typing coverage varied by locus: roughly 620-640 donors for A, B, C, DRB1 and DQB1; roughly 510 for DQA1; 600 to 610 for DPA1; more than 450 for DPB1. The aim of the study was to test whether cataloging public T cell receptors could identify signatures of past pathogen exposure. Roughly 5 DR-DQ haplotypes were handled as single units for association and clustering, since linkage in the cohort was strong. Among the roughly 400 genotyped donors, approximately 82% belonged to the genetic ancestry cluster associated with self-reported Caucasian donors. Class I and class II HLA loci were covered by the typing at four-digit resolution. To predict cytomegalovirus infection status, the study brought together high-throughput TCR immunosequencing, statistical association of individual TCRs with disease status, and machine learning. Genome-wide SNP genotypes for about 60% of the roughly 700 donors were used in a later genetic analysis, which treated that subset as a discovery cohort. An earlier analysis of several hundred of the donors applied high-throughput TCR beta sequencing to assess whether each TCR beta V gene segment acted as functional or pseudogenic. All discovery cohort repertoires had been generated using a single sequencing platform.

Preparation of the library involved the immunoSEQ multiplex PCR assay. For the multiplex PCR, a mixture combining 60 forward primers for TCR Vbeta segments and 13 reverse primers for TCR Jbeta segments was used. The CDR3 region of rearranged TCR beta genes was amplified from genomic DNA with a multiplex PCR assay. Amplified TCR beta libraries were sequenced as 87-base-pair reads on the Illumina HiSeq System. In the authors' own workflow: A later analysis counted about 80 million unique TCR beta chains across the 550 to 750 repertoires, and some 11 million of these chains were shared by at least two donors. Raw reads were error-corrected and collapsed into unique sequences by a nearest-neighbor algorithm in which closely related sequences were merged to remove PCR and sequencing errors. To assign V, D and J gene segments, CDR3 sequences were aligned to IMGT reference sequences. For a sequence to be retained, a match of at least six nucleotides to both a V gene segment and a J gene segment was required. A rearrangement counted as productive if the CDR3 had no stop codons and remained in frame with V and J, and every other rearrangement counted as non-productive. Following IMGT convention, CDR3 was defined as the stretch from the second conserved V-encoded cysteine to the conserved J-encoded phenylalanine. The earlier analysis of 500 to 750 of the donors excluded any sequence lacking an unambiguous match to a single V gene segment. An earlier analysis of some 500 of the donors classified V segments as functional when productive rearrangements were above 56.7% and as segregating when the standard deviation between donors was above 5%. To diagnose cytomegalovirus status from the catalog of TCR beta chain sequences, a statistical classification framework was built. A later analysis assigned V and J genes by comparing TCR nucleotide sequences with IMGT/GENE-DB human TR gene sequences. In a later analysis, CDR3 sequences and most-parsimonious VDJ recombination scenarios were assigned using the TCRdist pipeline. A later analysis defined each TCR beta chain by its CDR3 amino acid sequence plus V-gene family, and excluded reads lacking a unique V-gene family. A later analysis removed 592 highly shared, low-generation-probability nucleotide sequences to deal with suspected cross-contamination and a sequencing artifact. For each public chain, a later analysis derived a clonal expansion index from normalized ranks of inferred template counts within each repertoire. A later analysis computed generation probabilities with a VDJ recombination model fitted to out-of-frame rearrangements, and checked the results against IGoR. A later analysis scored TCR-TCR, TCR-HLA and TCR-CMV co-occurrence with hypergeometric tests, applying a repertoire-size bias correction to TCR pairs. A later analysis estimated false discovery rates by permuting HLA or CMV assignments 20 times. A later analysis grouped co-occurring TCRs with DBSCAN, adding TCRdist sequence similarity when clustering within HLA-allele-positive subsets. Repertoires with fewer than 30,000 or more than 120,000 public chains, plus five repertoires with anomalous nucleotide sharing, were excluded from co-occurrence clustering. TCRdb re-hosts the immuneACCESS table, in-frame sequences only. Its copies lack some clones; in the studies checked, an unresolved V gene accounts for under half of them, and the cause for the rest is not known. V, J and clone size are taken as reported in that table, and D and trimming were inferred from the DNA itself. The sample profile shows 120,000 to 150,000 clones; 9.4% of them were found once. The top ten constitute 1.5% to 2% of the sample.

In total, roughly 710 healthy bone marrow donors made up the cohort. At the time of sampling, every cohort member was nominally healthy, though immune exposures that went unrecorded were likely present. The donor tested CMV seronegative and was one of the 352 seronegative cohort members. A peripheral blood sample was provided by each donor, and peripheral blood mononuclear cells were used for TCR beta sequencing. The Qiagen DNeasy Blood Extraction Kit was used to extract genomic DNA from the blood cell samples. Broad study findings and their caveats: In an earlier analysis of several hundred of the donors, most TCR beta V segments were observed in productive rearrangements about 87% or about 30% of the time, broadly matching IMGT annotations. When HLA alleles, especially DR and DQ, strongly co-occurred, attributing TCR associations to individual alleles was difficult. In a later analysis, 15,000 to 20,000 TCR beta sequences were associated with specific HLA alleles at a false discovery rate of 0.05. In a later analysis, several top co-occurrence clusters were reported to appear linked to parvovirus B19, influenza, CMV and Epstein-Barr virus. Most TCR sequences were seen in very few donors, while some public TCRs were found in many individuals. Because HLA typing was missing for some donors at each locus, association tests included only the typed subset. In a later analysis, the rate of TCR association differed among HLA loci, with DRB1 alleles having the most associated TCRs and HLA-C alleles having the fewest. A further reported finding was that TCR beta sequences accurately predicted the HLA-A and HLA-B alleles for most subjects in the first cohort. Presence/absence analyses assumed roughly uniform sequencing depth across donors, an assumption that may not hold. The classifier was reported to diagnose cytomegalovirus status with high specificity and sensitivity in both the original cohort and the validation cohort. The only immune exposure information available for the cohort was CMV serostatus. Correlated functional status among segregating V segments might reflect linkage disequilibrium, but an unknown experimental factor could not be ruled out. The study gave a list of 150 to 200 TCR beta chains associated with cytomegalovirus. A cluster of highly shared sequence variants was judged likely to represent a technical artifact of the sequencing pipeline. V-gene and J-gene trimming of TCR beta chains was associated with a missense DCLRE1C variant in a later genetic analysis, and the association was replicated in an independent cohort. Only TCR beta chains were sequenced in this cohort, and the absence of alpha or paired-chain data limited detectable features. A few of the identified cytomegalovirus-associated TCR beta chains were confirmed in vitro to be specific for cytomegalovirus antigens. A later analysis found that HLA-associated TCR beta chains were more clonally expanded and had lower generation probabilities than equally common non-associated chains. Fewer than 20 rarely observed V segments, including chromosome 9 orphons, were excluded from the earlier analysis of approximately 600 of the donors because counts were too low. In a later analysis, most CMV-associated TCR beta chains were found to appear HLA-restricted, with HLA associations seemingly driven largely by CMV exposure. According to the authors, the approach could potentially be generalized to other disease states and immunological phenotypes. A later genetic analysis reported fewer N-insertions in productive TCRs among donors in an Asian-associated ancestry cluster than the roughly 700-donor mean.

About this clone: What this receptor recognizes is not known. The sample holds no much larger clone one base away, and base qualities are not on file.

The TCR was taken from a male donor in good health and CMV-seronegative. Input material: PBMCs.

The sequenced DNA: TGTGCCAGCAGCCCCCGTGCGTACAATGAGCAGTTCTTC. Translated, it gives CASSPRAYNEQFF. This receptor chain uses TRBV14 and TRBJ2-1; the D gene is not confidently resolved. Taken from cysteine to phenylalanine, the CDR3 has 13 residues. Only the CDR3 portion is preserved as DNA: 39 bases, with reading frame beginning at the first base. According to the germline V gene, CDR1 reads SGHDN and CDR2 reads FVKESK. The germline ends are 8 bases apart after V is trimmed by 4 bases and J by 4 bases.